This T cell receptor beta chain was captured by sequencing in a study of early T cells in non-severe SARS-CoV-2 infection. About the research overall: The input, bulk RNA from unsorted whole blood, was sequenced, and chains were unpaired. Notes on the study in general: Anti-spike CD8 responses were favored in VDJdb matching, and private and CD4 specificities were missed.

V lost 3 bases and J lost 2, with 10 bases in between. Looked up from germline, CDR1 is DFQATT and CDR2 is SNEGSKA (reference sequence). This CDR3 region has 13 residues. TCRdb re-derived calls from the 5' RACE reads in MiXCR, one entry per CDR3 protein. The sample lists some 36,000 distinct CDR3 sequences, approximately 6% seen once, with 4.8% in the top ten. This clonotype was picked up many times. Its antigen is as yet unknown. The clonotype originates from an adult who was a healthcare worker with PCR-confirmed SARS-CoV-2 infection or an uninfected control (not recorded which). The sequenced sample consisted of whole blood. This chain joins TRBV20-1 and TRBJ1-1; the D is unclear. CDR3 protein: CSASVAPNTEAFF. The CDR3 DNA sequence: TGCAGTGCTAGTGTTGCCCCTAACACTGAAGCTTTCTTT.